This is a list of T cell receptor beta chains from one sample in a study of blood T cell repertoires in COVID-19. TCRdb keeps only in-frame clones here, not all; method: immunoSEQ multiplex PCR. This sample has over 200,000 clones; more than 85% occur once, and the top ten carry just over 2.5%. Specimen: peripheral blood. The receptors were sampled from a person under 35 with COVID-19, enrolled during active disease. Both conserved end residues are part of each CDR3. A D gene is named only where the DNA matches it firmly. A clone size is listed for some rows: how often the clone was seen (once, few, many), or a class if it is expanded.

clone size: NA
V gene: TRBV6-4
CDR3 length: 15
D gene: TRBD2
J gene: TRBJ2-1
CDR3 DNA: TGTGCCAGCAGTGAACTAGCGGGAGCTCTCAATGAGCAGTTCTTC
CDR3 protein: CASSELAGALNEQFF

clone size: NA
V gene: TRBV15
CDR3 length: 16
D gene: NA
J gene: TRBJ1-5
CDR3 DNA: TGTGCCACCAGCAGAGAACAGGATAGGGGCAATCAGCCCCAGCATTTT
CDR3 protein: CATSREQDRGNQPQHF

clone size: NA
V gene: TRBV5-4
CDR3 length: 13
D gene: NA
J gene: TRBJ1-1
CDR3 DNA: TGTGCCAGCAGCTTAGACAGTTACACTGAAGCTTTCTTT
CDR3 protein: CASSLDSYTEAFF

clone size: NA
V gene: TRBV2
CDR3 length: 15
D gene: TRBD2
J gene: TRBJ2-2
CDR3 DNA: TGTGCCAGCGGACTAGCGGGACCGAACACCGGGGAGCTGTTTTTT
CDR3 protein: CASGLAGPNTGELFF

clone size: NA
V gene: TRBV12-5
CDR3 length: 11
D gene: NA
J gene: TRBJ2-1
CDR3 DNA: TGTGCTAGTGGTTTGGTCGATGAGCAGTTCTTC
CDR3 protein: CASGLVDEQFF

clone size: NA
V gene: TRBV6-1
CDR3 length: 14
D gene: TRBD2
J gene: TRBJ2-4
CDR3 DNA: TGTGCCAGCAGTGAAAACCTAGCGGTAAACATTCAGTACTTC
CDR3 protein: CASSENLAVNIQYF

clone size: NA
V gene: TRBV6-1
CDR3 length: 15
D gene: TRBD1
J gene: TRBJ2-7
CDR3 DNA: TGTGCCAGCAGTGAATTGGCAGGGGGCTCCTACGAGCAGTACTTC
CDR3 protein: CASSELAGGSYEQYF

clone size: NA
V gene: TRBV2
CDR3 length: 14
D gene: NA
J gene: TRBJ2-7
CDR3 DNA: TGTGCCAGCAGCACCACGGGTATAGACTACGAGCAGTACTTC
CDR3 protein: CASSTTGIDYEQYF

clone size: NA
V gene: TRBV19
CDR3 length: 15
D gene: NA
J gene: TRBJ1-6
CDR3 DNA: TGTGCCAGTACCGGGGGAAGCTCCTATAATTCACCCCTCCACTTT
CDR3 protein: CASTGGSSYNSPLHF

clone size: NA
V gene: TRBV7-3
CDR3 length: 16
D gene: TRBD2
J gene: TRBJ2-3
CDR3 DNA: TGTGCCAGCAGCTTAATAGCGGGGACTAGCACAGATACGCAGTATTTT
CDR3 protein: CASSLIAGTSTDTQYF

clone size: NA
V gene: TRBV4-3
CDR3 length: 14
D gene: TRBD1
J gene: TRBJ2-7
CDR3 DNA: TGCGCCAGCAGTGCCGGGACAGGGGGCGGCGAGCAGTACTTC
CDR3 protein: CASSAGTGGGEQYF

clone size: NA
V gene: TRBV2
CDR3 length: 13
D gene: NA
J gene: TRBJ1-2
CDR3 DNA: TGTGCCAGCAGGGAGGGGACTAACTATGGCTACACCTTC
CDR3 protein: CASREGTNYGYTF

clone size: NA
V gene: TRBV27
CDR3 length: 13
D gene: TRBD2
J gene: TRBJ2-1
CDR3 DNA: TGTGCCAGCAGTTTCCTTAGCGGGCCCGAGCAGTTCTTC
CDR3 protein: CASSFLSGPEQFF

clone size: NA
V gene: TRBV19
CDR3 length: 14
D gene: NA
J gene: TRBJ2-7
CDR3 DNA: TGTGCCAGTAGTATAGATCGAGCGGGCTACGAGCAGTACTTC
CDR3 protein: CASSIDRAGYEQYF

clone size: NA
V gene: TRBV29-1
CDR3 length: 14
D gene: NA
J gene: TRBJ1-2
CDR3 DNA: TGCAGCGTTTTTAGTTCCCAGGCGGGACGTGGCTACACCTTC
CDR3 protein: CSVFSSQAGRGYTF

clone size: once
V gene: TRBV25-1
CDR3 length: 16
D gene: TRBD2
J gene: TRBJ2-1
CDR3 DNA: TGTGCCAGCAGTGACCGACTAGCGGTTTCCTACAATGAGCAGTTCTTC
CDR3 protein: CASSDRLAVSYNEQFF

clone size: NA
V gene: TRBV19
CDR3 length: 14
D gene: NA
J gene: TRBJ1-4
CDR3 DNA: TGTGCCAGTAGTCCTACAGGAGTTGGGGAAAAACTGTTTTTT
CDR3 protein: CASSPTGVGEKLFF

clone size: NA
V gene: TRBV13
CDR3 length: 15
D gene: NA
J gene: TRBJ1-2
CDR3 DNA: TGTGCCAGCAGCTTAGAAGCAGGTTCCAACTATGGCTACACCTTC
CDR3 protein: CASSLEAGSNYGYTF

clone size: once
V gene: TRBV5-4
CDR3 length: 15
D gene: TRBD1
J gene: TRBJ1-3
CDR3 DNA: TGTGCCACCGGGACAGGGGGCAGCGGGGGAAACACCATATATTTT
CDR3 protein: CATGTGGSGGNTIYF

clone size: NA
V gene: TRBV5-6
CDR3 length: 15
D gene: TRBD1
J gene: TRBJ2-7
CDR3 DNA: TGTGCCAGCAGCATTCCTACAGGACAGGCCTACGAGCAGTACTTC
CDR3 protein: CASSIPTGQAYEQYF

clone size: many
V gene: TRBV5-6
CDR3 length: 12
D gene: NA
J gene: TRBJ2-7
CDR3 DNA: TGTGCCAGCAGCAGGACAGTCGACGAGCAGTACTTC
CDR3 protein: CASSRTVDEQYF

clone size: NA
V gene: TRBV6-6
CDR3 length: 12
D gene: NA
J gene: TRBJ1-1
CDR3 DNA: TGTGCCAGCCCCGACAGGAACACTGAAGCTTTCTTT
CDR3 protein: CASPDRNTEAFF

clone size: NA
V gene: TRBV7-9
CDR3 length: 15
D gene: TRBD1
J gene: TRBJ1-1
CDR3 DNA: TGTGCCAGCAGCGTCTCCGGGACAGGGCAGGCAGGAGCTTTCTTT
CDR3 protein: CASSVSGTGQAGAFF

clone size: NA
V gene: TRBV30
CDR3 length: 16
D gene: TRBD2
J gene: TRBJ2-7
CDR3 DNA: TGTGCCTGGGTAAAACTAGCGGGAGAGGGTCCTAGCGAGCAGTACTTC
CDR3 protein: CAWVKLAGEGPSEQYF

clone size: NA
V gene: TRBV28
CDR3 length: 16
D gene: NA
J gene: TRBJ2-5
CDR3 DNA: TGTGCCAGCAGCGGTACCCCACCGACTGCCGGAGAGACCCAGTACTTC
CDR3 protein: CASSGTPPTAGETQYF

clone size: NA
V gene: TRBV9
CDR3 length: 12
D gene: NA
J gene: TRBJ2-2
CDR3 DNA: TGTGCCAGCAGTGTGAGGACCGGGGAGCTGTTTTTT
CDR3 protein: CASSVRTGELFF

clone size: NA
V gene: TRBV30
CDR3 length: 13
D gene: NA
J gene: TRBJ1-5
CDR3 DNA: TGTGCCTGGAGTCCCGGGACTGGACAGCCCCAGCATTTT
CDR3 protein: CAWSPGTGQPQHF

clone size: NA
V gene: TRBV7-2
CDR3 length: 13
D gene: NA
J gene: TRBJ2-2
CDR3 DNA: TGTGCCAGCAGCCCCGTGAACACCGGGGAGCTGTTTTTT
CDR3 protein: CASSPVNTGELFF

clone size: NA
V gene: TRBV27
CDR3 length: 13
D gene: NA
J gene: TRBJ2-7
CDR3 DNA: TGTGCCAGCAGTCCGCAGGGCCCCTACGAGCAGTACTTC
CDR3 protein: CASSPQGPYEQYF

clone size: NA
V gene: TRBV6-1
CDR3 length: 16
D gene: NA
J gene: TRBJ2-3
CDR3 DNA: TGTGCCAGCAGTGAAGCTCTGGGCGGGAGCACAGATACGCAGTATTTT
CDR3 protein: CASSEALGGSTDTQYF

clone size: NA
V gene: TRBV4-1
CDR3 length: 16
D gene: TRBD1
J gene: TRBJ2-3
CDR3 DNA: TGCGCCAGCAGCCAGAGGGACAGGGGCAATTCAGATACGCAGTATTTT
CDR3 protein: CASSQRDRGNSDTQYF

clone size: NA
V gene: TRBV27
CDR3 length: 15
D gene: NA
J gene: TRBJ1-5
CDR3 DNA: TGTGCCAGCAGTGCACACTCTGAGGCCAATCAGCCCCAGCATTTT
CDR3 protein: CASSAHSEANQPQHF

clone size: NA
V gene: TRBV10-2
CDR3 length: 13
D gene: NA
J gene: TRBJ2-5
CDR3 DNA: TGCGCCAGCAGTGAATCGACTAAAGAGACCCAGTACTTC
CDR3 protein: CASSESTKETQYF

clone size: NA
V gene: TRBV7-8
CDR3 length: 15
D gene: TRBD2
J gene: TRBJ2-3
CDR3 DNA: TGTGCCAGCAATAATCTGGGTCGGGAGGGCGATACGCAGTATTTT
CDR3 protein: CASNNLGREGDTQYF

clone size: NA
V gene: TRBV29-1
CDR3 length: 14
D gene: TRBD2
J gene: TRBJ2-1
CDR3 DNA: TGCAGCGCCCCCGGACTAGCGGGTTACAATGAGCAGTTCTTC
CDR3 protein: CSAPGLAGYNEQFF

clone size: NA
V gene: TRBV5-1
CDR3 length: 13
D gene: TRBD1
J gene: TRBJ2-5
CDR3 DNA: TGCGCCAGCAGCTTGCTAGGGGGCGAGACCCAGTACTTC
CDR3 protein: CASSLLGGETQYF